Below are 9 T cell receptor beta chains sequenced from a single sample in a study of blood T cell repertoires in COVID-19. The table came from immunoSEQ multiplex PCR; TCRdb's copy has only in-frame clones and leaves some out. The sample contains some 260,000 clones, around nine tenths of which appear only once. Sequencing input: peripheral blood. The origin of the receptors is a man aged 18 to 30 with active or convalescent COVID-19.

The chain carries TRBV9 and TRBJ2-1, with D possibly being TRBD1 (7 bases). The CDR3 contains 19 residues. The V gene's germline CDR1 is SGDLS and CDR2 YYNGEE. The V end lost 0 bases, the J end lost 7 bases, and 26 bases lay between the germline ends. The CDR3: CASSVGVGVSGQVGNEQFF. The CDR3 DNA reads TGTGCCAGCAGCGTAGGGGTAGGGGTTAGCGGACAGGTGGGTAATGAGCAGTTCTTC.

This sequence joins TRBV19 and TRBJ1-1, with D uncertain. From germline, CDR1 is LNHDA and CDR2 SQIVND (reference sequence). The length of the CDR3 is 13 residues. The V end was cut by 4 bases, the J end by 2 bases, with 8 bases between. The CDR3 region is CASSRHFNTEAFF. The CDR3 DNA sequence: TGTGCCAGTAGTAGACACTTTAACACTGAAGCTTTCTTT.

The chain has TRBV30 and TRBJ1-6; TRBD1 matches at 9 bases. The junction had 3 bases not matched to a gene; V was cut back by 3 bases and J by 6 bases. CDR3 length equals 14 residues. Germline V gene data show CDR1 as GTSNPN and CDR2 as SVGIG (reference sequence). CDR3 DNA: TGTGCCTGGAGAGACAGGGGGGGTAATTCACCCCTCCACTTT. This translates into CAWRDRGGNSPLHF.

The rearrangement links TRBV5-6 to TRBJ1-1; TRBD1 matches at 8 bases. Germline V gene lookup returns CDR1 SGHDT and CDR2 YYEEEE. The CDR3 loop spans 16 amino acids. V was pared by 7 bases and J by 4 bases, with 15 bases of the junction left unmatched. The CDR3 region is CASLGAPGGLGTEAFF. The DNA for the CDR3 is TGTGCCAGCCTCGGAGCACCAGGGGGCTTGGGCACTGAAGCTTTCTTT.

V gene TRBV11-3 combines with J gene TRBJ2-7; D perhaps matches TRBD2 (6 bases). The CDR3 length is 15 residues. Trimming pared 5 bases from V and 0 bases from J, leaving 14 bases between. Germline V gene sequence: CDR1 SGHNT, CDR2 YENEEA. Here the CDR3 reads CASSPGRGPSYEQYF. The CDR3 bases are TGTGCCAGCAGCCCGGGGCGGGGACCCTCCTACGAGCAGTACTTC. The entire variable domain, with the rest obtained from reference TRBV11-3 and TRBJ2-7, is as follows: EAGVVQSPRYKIIEKKQPVAFWCNPISGHNTLYWYLQNLGQGPELLIRYENEEAVDDSQLPKDRFSAERLKGVDSTLKIQPAELGDSAVYLCASSPGRGPSYEQYFGPGTRLTVT.

V gene TRBV18 combines with J gene TRBJ1-2, with D tentatively TRBD1 (5 bases). Between the trimmed V and J ends, which lost 3 bases and 0 bases, there was a span of 17 bases. The germline V gene has CDR1 KGHSH and CDR2 LQKENI. The CDR3 has 17 amino acids. In DNA form, the CDR3 reads TGTGCCAGCTCACCTATTTCGACAGAAGGGACTAACTATGGCTACACCTTC. Amino acids: CASSPISTEGTNYGYTF.

The DNA of the CDR3 is TGTGCCAGCTCACCACGTTTAAACATCGATGGCTACACCTTC. Protein product: CASSPRLNIDGYTF. The V call is TRBV18, the J call TRBJ1-2; no clear D gene. Germline CDR1 and CDR2: KGHSH and LQKENI. Trimming took off 1 base at V and 6 bases at J, with 12 bases between the two ends. The CDR3 sequence is 14 residues long.

V usage is TRBV11-3 and J usage is TRBJ2-4; 8 positions match TRBD1. J was trimmed by 3 bases and V by 3 bases; bases with no gene match: 13. The CDR3 contains 18 residues. CDR1 is SGHNT and CDR2 is YENEEA in the germline V gene. The CDR3 nucleotides are TGTGCCAGCAGCTTCGGACAGGGCCGCGGAATCAACAAAAACATTCAGTACTTC. Its translation: CASSFGQGRGINKNIQYF.

This chain links TRBV7-2 with TRBJ2-7; D perhaps matches TRBD2 (5 bases). There are 15 residues in the CDR3. With 1 base removed from V and 5 bases from J, the gap between germline ends came to 15 bases. CDR1 and CDR2 (germline): SGHTA, FQGNSA. For the CDR3, the DNA is TGTGCCAGCAGCTTAGTAAAGCAGGCGGGCCACGAGCAGTACTTC. It specifies CASSLVKQAGHEQYF.